This T cell receptor (beta chain) was documented in a study of T-cell reconstitution after alpha-beta-depleted transplantation in children. As it was prepared, the TCRbeta library received unique molecular identifiers. TCRdb re-called the PCR reads through MiXCR, storing one row per CDR3 protein. This sample has around 700,000 distinct CDR3 sequences, with roughly 14% found just once. The CDR3 runs 14 residues. Between the trimmed V and J ends, which lost 3 bases and 7 bases, there was a span of 13 bases. Germline V gene sequence: CDR1 MNHEY, CDR2 SMNVEV (reference sequence). This clonotype appeared many times.

The chain recombines TRBV27 with TRBJ2-1; D gene ambiguous. Sequencing was performed on PBMCs, taken before TCRalphabeta/CD19-depleted stem cell transplant. The origin of this receptor is a girl under 10 years old with congenital amegakaryocytic thrombocytopenia, due to receive a stem cell transplant. The DNA for the CDR3 is TGTGCCAGCAGTTTTTACGGTAACCTTAATGAGCAGTTCTTC. Protein sequence: CASSFYGNLNEQFF.